This T cell receptor beta chain was recovered during a study of CD8 T cells in ankylosing spondylitis. Study-level findings and limits: The study identified a TCR beta motif of several highly homologous variants that appeared characteristic of ankylosing spondylitis blood.

In making TCR beta libraries, quantitative 5'-RACE with molecular barcodes was used. TCRdb reanalysed the 5' RACE reads using MiXCR and keeps one entry per CDR3 protein. The sample has around 220,000 distinct CDR3 sequences; about 16% are singletons. Of note for this clonotype: Its antigen is unidentified.

The source material was blood, either unsorted or a sorted T cell fraction (not recorded which). The sequence was obtained from a male donor with ankylosing spondylitis.

Here the CDR3 reads CASSLSWGLSHSNTGELFF. Written as DNA, the CDR3 is TGTGCCAGCAGTTTATCGTGGGGGCTTAGCCACTCGAACACCGGGGAGCTGTTTTTT. The chain employs TRBV27 and TRBJ2-2, with D possibly matching TRBD1 (6 bases). The germline V gene encodes CDR1 MNHEY and CDR2 SMNVEV (reference sequence). The V and J ends lost 0 bases and 0 bases respectively, with 17 bases between them. This CDR3 contains 19 residues.